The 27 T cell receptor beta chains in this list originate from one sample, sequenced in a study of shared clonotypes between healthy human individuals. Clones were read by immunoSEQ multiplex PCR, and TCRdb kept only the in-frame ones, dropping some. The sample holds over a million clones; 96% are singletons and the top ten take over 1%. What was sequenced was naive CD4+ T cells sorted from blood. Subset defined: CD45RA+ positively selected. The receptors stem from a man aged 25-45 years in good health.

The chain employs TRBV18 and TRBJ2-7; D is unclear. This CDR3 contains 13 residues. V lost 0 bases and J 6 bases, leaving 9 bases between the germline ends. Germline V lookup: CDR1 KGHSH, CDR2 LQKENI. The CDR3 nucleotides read TGTGCCAGCTCACCACCCGGACCCGCCGAGCAGTACTTC. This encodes CASSPPGPAEQYF. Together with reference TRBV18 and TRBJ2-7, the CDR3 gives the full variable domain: NAGVMQNPRHLVRRRGQEARLRCSPMKGHSHVYWYRQLPEEGLKFMVYLQKENIIDESGMPKERFSAEFPKEGPSILRIQQVVRGDSAAYFCASSPPGPAEQYFGPGTRLTVT.

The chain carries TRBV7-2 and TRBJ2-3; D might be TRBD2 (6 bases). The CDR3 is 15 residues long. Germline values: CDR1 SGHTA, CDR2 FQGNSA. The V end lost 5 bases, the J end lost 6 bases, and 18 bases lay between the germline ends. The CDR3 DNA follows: TGTGCCAGCAGCCGGGGACTCCCGACTCTGGATACGCAGTATTTT. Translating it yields CASSRGLPTLDTQYF.

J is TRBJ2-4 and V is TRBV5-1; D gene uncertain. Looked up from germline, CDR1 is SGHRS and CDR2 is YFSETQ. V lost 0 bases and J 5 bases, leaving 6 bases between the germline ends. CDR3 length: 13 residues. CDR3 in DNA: TGCGCCAGCAGCTTGGAGGGTGAAAACATTCAGTACTTC. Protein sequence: CASSLEGENIQYF.

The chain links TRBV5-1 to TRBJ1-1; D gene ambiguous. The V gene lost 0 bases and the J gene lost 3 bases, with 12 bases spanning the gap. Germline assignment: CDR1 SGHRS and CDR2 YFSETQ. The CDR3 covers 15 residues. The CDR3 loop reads CASSLASGRYTEAFF. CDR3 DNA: TGCGCCAGCAGCTTGGCCAGCGGCAGGTACACTGAAGCTTTCTTT.

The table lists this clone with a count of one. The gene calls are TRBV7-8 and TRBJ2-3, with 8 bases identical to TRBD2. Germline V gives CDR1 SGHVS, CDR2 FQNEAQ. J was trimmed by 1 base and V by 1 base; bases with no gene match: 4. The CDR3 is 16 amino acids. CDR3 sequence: CASSLGTSLGTDTQYF. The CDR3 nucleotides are TGTGCCAGCAGCTTAGGGACTAGCCTCGGCACAGATACGCAGTATTTT.

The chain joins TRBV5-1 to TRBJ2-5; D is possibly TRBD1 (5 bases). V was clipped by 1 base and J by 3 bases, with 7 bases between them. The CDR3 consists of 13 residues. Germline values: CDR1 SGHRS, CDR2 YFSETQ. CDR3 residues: CASSLKGEETQYF. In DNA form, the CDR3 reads TGCGCCAGCAGCTTGAAAGGGGAAGAGACCCAGTACTTC.

The CDR3 loop is CASSLNSNTDTQYF. CDR3 nucleotide sequence: TGCGCCAGCAGCTTGAACTCCAACACAGATACGCAGTATTTT. The chain combines TRBV5-1 with TRBJ2-3; D is uncertain. Trimming removed 1 base from V and 2 bases from J, with 8 bases in between. The CDR3 runs 14 residues. The germline CDR1 and CDR2 sequences are SGHRS and YFSETQ. The complete variable domain, with remaining parts taken from reference TRBV5-1 and TRBJ2-3, reads KAGVTQTPRYLIKTRGQQVTLSCSPISGHRSVSWYQQTPGQGLQFLFEYFSETQRNKGNFPGRFSGRQFSNSRSEMNVSTLELGDSALYLCASSLNSNTDTQYFGPGTRLTVL.

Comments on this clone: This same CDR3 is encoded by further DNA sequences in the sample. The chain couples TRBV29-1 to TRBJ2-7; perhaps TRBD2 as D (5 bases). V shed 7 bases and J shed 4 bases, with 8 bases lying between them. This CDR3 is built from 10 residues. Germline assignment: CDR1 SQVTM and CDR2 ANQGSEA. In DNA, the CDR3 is TGCAGCGCAGGAGGATACGAGCAGTACTTC. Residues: CSAGGYEQYF.

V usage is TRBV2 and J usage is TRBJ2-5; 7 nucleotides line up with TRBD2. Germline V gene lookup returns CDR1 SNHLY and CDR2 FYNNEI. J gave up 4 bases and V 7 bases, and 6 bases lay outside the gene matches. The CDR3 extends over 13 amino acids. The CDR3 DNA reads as TGTGCCAGCATGGCGGGAGTGGGAGAGACCCAGTACTTC. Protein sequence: CASMAGVGETQYF.

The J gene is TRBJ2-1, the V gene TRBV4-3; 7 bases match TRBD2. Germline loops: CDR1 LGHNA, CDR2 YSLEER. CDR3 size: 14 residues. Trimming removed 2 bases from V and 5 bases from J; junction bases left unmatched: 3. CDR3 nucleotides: TGCGCCAGCAGCCAAACTAGCGCGAACAATGAGCAGTTCTTC. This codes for CASSQTSANNEQFF.

In DNA form, the CDR3 reads TGCGCCAGCAGCTTGGACCAGAGAGGCACTGAAGCTTTCTTT. This translates into CASSLDQRGTEAFF. The chain has TRBV5-1 and TRBJ1-1; D is ambiguous. V was cut by 0 bases and J by 4 bases, with 10 bases left in between. The germline gives CDR1 SGHRS, CDR2 YFSETQ. The CDR3 contains 14 residues.

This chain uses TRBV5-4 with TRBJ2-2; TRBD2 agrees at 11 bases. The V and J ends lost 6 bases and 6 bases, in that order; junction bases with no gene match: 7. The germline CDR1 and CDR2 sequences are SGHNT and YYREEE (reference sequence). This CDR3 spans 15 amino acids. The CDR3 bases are TGTGCCAGCACCGTAGCGGGAGGGCCAGCCGGGGAGCTGTTTTTT. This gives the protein CASTVAGGPAGELFF.

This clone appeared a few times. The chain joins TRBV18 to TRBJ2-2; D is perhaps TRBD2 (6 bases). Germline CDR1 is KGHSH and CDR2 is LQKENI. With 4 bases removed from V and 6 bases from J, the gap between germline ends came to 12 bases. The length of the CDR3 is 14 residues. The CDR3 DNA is TGTGCCAGCTCACAGGGCGGGATGGCCGGGGAGCTGTTTTTT. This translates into CASSQGGMAGELFF.

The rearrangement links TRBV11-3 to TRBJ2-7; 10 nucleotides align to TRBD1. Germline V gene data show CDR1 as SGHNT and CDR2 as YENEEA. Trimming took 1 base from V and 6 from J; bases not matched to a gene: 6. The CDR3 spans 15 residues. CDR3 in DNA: TGTGCCAGCAGCTTAGTCGGGACAGGGGACGCCGAGCAGTACTTC. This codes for CASSLVGTGDAEQYF.

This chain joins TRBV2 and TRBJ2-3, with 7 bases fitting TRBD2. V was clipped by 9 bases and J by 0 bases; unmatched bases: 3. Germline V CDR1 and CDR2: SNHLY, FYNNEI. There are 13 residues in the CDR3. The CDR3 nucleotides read TGTGCCAGAAGTAGCGGGAGCACAGATACGCAGTATTTT. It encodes CARSSGSTDTQYF.

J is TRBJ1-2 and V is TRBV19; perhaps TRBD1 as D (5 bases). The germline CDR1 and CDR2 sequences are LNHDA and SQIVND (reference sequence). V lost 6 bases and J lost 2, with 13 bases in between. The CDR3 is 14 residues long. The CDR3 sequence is CASSGALDNYGYTF. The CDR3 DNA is TGTGCCAGTAGCGGGGCTTTGGACAACTATGGCTACACCTTC.

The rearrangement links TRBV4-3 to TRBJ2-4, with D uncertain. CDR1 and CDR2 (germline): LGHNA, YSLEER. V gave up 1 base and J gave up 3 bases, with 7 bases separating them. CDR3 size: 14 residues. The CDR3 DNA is TGCGCCAGCAGCCAAGGTCCACTCAAAAACATTCAGTACTTC. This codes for CASSQGPLKNIQYF.

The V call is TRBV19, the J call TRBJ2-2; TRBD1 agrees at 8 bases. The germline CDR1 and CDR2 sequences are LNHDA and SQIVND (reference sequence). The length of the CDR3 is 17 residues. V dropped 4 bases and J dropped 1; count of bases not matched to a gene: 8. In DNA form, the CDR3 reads TGTGCCAGTAGTACCCTAACCGGGACAGGGAACACCGGGGAGCTGTTTTTT. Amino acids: CASSTLTGTGNTGELFF. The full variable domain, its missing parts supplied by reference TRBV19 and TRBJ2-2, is DGGITQSPKYLFRKEGQNVTLSCEQNLNHDAMYWYRQDPGQGLRLIYYSQIVNDFQKGDIAEGYSVSREKKESFPLTVTSAQKNPTAFYLCASSTLTGTGNTGELFFGEGSRLTVL.

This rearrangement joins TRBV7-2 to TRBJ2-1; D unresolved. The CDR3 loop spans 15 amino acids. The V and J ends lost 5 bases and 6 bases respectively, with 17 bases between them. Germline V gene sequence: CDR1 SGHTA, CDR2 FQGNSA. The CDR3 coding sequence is TGTGCCAGCAGCCCTCCTGGACCCCGCCCCAATGAGCAGTTCTTC. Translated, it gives CASSPPGPRPNEQFF.

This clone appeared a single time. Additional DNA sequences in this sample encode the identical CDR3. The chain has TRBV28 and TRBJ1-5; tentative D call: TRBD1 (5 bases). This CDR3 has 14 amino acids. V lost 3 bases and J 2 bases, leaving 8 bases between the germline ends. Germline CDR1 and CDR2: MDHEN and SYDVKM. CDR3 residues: CASSLQGRNQPQHF. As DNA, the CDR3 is TGTGCCAGCAGTTTGCAGGGCCGCAATCAGCCCCAGCATTTT.

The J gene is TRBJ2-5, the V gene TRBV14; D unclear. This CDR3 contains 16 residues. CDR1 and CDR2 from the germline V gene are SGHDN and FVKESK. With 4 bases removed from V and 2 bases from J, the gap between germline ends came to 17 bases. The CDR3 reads CASSPSVWGLQETQYF. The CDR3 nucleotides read TGTGCCAGCAGCCCAAGCGTGTGGGGTCTACAAGAGACCCAGTACTTC.

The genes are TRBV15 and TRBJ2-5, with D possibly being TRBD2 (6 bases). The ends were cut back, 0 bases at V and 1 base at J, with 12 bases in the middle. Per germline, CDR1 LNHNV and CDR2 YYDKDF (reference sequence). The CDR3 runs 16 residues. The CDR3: CATSRDGWGVQETQYF. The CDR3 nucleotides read TGTGCCACCAGCAGAGATGGGTGGGGGGTCCAAGAGACCCAGTACTTC.

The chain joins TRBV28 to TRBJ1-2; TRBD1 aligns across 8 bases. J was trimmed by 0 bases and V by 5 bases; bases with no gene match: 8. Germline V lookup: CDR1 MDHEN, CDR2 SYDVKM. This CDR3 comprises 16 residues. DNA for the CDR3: TGTGCCAGCAGTGACGGGACAGGATCACCTAACTATGGCTACACCTTC. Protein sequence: CASSDGTGSPNYGYTF.

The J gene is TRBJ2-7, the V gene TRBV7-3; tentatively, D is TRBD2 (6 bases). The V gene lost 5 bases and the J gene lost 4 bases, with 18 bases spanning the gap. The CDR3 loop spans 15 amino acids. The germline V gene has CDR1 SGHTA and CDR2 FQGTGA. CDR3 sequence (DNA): TGTGCCAGCAGCCCTACTTCGGGAGCGGCTTACGAGCAGTACTTC. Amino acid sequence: CASSPTSGAAYEQYF.

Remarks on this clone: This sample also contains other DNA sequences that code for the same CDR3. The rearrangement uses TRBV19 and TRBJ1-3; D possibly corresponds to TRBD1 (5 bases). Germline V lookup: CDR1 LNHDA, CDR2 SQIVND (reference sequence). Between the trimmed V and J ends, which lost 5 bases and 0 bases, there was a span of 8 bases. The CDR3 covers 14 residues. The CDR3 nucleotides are TGTGCCAGTAGTGCGGGGGGCTCTGGAAACACCATATATTTT. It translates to CASSAGGSGNTIYF.

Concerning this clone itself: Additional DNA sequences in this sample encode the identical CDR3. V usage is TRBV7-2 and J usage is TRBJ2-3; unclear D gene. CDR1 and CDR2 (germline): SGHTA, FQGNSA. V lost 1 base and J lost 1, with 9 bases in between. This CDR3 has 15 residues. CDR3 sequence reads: CASSLGLVGTDTQYF. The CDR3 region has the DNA TGTGCCAGCAGCTTAGGTCTTGTCGGCACAGATACGCAGTATTTT.

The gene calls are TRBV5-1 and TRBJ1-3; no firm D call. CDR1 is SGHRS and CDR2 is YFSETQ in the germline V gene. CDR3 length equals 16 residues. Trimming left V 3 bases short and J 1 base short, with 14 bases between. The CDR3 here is CASSSTGSVSGNTIYF. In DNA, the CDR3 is TGCGCCAGCAGCTCTACGGGAAGTGTTTCTGGAAACACCATATATTTT.